These 12 T cell receptor beta chains were sequenced from one sample in a study of neoadjuvant nivolumab and ipilimumab in lung cancer. TCRdb's table, derived via immunoSEQ multiplex PCR, lists solely in-frame clones and lacks some. The table has about 17,000 clones, more than 70% seen once; the top ten hold about 8%. The sample was tumor tissue, taken after neoadjuvant nivolumab, alone or with ipilimumab, at or shortly before surgery. The receptors derive from an adult with non-small cell lung cancer.

The chain joins TRBV9 to TRBJ1-2; the D gene is possibly TRBD1 (6 bases). CDR3 length: 15 amino acids. V dropped 0 bases and J dropped 1 base, with 10 bases sitting between them. Per the germline V gene, CDR1 is SGDLS and CDR2 is YYNGEE. CDR3 coding DNA: TGTGCCAGCAGCGTAGACGGGGGCTATAACTATGGCTACACCTTC. It translates to CASSVDGGYNYGYTF.

A word on this clone: One end of the junction does not line up with germline, which may come from a read error. The rearrangement links TRBV5-5 to TRBJ1-2; no clear D gene. Germline CDR1 reads SGHKS; CDR2 reads YYEKEE (reference sequence). The CDR3 totals 15 residues. The CDR3, as DNA: TGTGCCAGCGGCTTCGGTACGGACGTGAGACAAGGCTACACCTTC. It codes for CASGFGTDVRQGYTF.

The CDR3 is CASRDTGGGETQYF. The CDR3 bases are TGTGCCAGCAGGGATACAGGGGGGGGTGAGACCCAGTACTTC. The chain is built from TRBV6-5 and TRBJ2-5, with D perhaps matching TRBD1 (8 bases). Germline loops: CDR1 MNHEY, CDR2 SVGAGI. The CDR3 is 14 amino acids. With 6 bases removed from V and 5 bases from J, the gap between germline ends came to 16 bases.

This clone was observed a handful of times. The chain links TRBV2 to TRBJ2-7; D remains unclear. The CDR3 spans 12 residues. Germline-derived CDR1 and CDR2 are SNHLY and FYNNEI. V was trimmed by 4 bases and J by 5 bases, leaving 9 bases between them. The CDR3 spells CASSGRVNEQYF. The DNA of the CDR3 is TGTGCCAGCAGTGGAAGGGTGAACGAGCAGTACTTC.

Here the CDR3 DNA reads TGTGCCAGCAGTGAATTGCAATTCAATCAGCCCCAGCATTTT. Translating gives CASSELQFNQPQHF. V usage is TRBV6-1 and J usage is TRBJ1-5; D remains ambiguous. V was cut by 2 bases and J by 3 bases, with 8 bases left in between. The CDR3 contains 14 residues. The V gene's germline CDR1 is MNHNS and CDR2 SASEGT.

This clone is a singleton in its sample. V is TRBV25-1 and J is TRBJ1-2; possible D gene TRBD1, 6 bases. The CDR3 length is 13 residues. The V gene lost 3 bases and the J gene lost 8 bases, with 13 bases spanning the gap. Germline V gene data show CDR1 as MGHDK and CDR2 as SYGVNS. This CDR3 reads CASSDPPRGGYTF. The CDR3 region has the DNA TGTGCCAGCAGTGATCCCCCTAGGGGGGGCTACACCTTC.

The rearrangement uses TRBV5-6 and TRBJ2-7; D possibly corresponds to TRBD2 (6 bases). The length of the CDR3 is 15 residues. V lost 1 base to trimming and J lost 2 bases, with 13 bases between them. Germline V CDR1 and CDR2: SGHDT, YYEEEE. In DNA, the CDR3 is TGTGCCAGCAGCTTGATGCGGGGCACCGCCTACGAGCAGTACTTC. This gives the protein CASSLMRGTAYEQYF.

This chain links TRBV11-3 with TRBJ2-7; TRBD2 matches at 12 bases. Germline V gives CDR1 SGHNT, CDR2 YENEEA. With 2 bases clipped from V and 0 bases from J, the junction kept 8 bases outside the gene matches. The CDR3 covers 18 residues. The CDR3 DNA reads as TGTGCCAGCAGCTTAAGGGTAACTAGCGGGAGGAGCTCCTACGAGCAGTACTTC. This gives the protein CASSLRVTSGRSSYEQYF.

The chain carries TRBV10-3 and TRBJ2-3; TRBD2 matches at 9 bases. Germline V gene data show CDR1 as ENHRY and CDR2 as SYGVKD. This CDR3 comprises 16 residues. The V and J ends lost 3 bases and 6 bases, in that order; junction bases with no gene match: 10. CDR3 bases: TGTGCCATCAGTGAAGAAGGCGGGGGGGCTGAGGATACGCAGTATTTT. Amino acids: CAISEEGGGAEDTQYF.

The chain links TRBV4-1 to TRBJ2-1; 11 nucleotides align to TRBD2. J was trimmed by 7 bases and V by 2 bases; bases with no gene match: 10. The length of the CDR3 is 17 residues. Germline lookup yields CDR1 MGHRA and CDR2 YSYEKL. CDR3 region: CASSQTPGLAVGNEQFF. The CDR3 DNA is TGCGCCAGCAGCCAAACTCCGGGACTAGCGGTTGGTAATGAGCAGTTCTTC.

This clone was counted only a few times. The V and J genes are TRBV19 and TRBJ1-2; 9 bases map to TRBD1. The junction had 1 base not matched to a gene; V was cut back by 3 bases and J by 8 bases. Germline V gene data show CDR1 as LNHDA and CDR2 as SQIVND (reference sequence). The CDR3 length is 12 residues. The CDR3 loop reads CASSMDRGGYTF. As DNA, the CDR3 is TGTGCCAGTAGTATGGACAGGGGAGGCTACACCTTC.

The chain has TRBV15 and TRBJ1-1; D is unresolved. The CDR3 is 14 amino acids. Trimming removed 1 base from V and 1 base from J, with 7 bases in between. Germline CDR1 and CDR2: LNHNV and YYDKDF (reference sequence). CDR3 bases: TGTGCCACCAGCAGAGCCCCAGCGAACACTGAAGCTTTCTTT. This encodes CATSRAPANTEAFF.